This T cell receptor beta chain was obtained from a study of OX40 agonist ivuxolimab in advanced cancers. Study observations and caveats: Clonal expansion by week 6 occurred in CD4+ and CD8+ blood T cells (at 0.1 to 3.0 mg/kg).

Of note for this clone: The antigen is unknown.

The germline V gene encodes CDR1 LNHDA and CDR2 SQIVND (reference sequence). The V gene end was trimmed by 7 bases and the J gene end by 1 base; junction bases not matched to a gene: 6. The length of the CDR3 is 15 residues. TCRdb keeps only in-frame clones here, not all; method: immunoSEQ multiplex PCR. Here the sample spans nearly 50,000 clones, about 81% being singletons. The sample was CD4+ or CD8+ T cells sorted from blood, taken in a trial of the OX40 agonist ivuxolimab. This TCR was sampled from an adult with an advanced solid tumor such as melanoma, head and neck, liver or kidney cancer. This sequence joins TRBV19 and TRBJ2-2; 7 positions match TRBD2. The CDR3 region is CASTGAGWNTGELFF. The DNA for the CDR3 is TGTGCCAGTACGGGAGCGGGGTGGAACACCGGGGAGCTGTTTTTT.